One and the same sample provided the 12 T cell receptor beta chains below, sequenced in a study of T cells in Graves' hyperthyroidism and ophthalmopathy (dated by TCRdb to about 2019). The library was prepared using multiplex PCR. The sequencer listed for this sample is Illumina HiSeq 2000. The TCR beta CDR3 regions were amplified from the RNA transcripts. The first round of RT-PCR for the TCR CDR3 was performed with the HTBI primer set and the Qiagen OneStep RT-PCR kit. TCRdb reworked the public reads: Q25 trimming with fastp, MiXCR clone assembly, productive beta chains retained. CDR3 protein sequences are deduplicated, and each keeps its most common genes and DNA. This sample gives roughly 300,000 distinct CDR3 sequences in total; 18% of them show up just once. The top ten clones comprise around 50% of the sample. Sequencing was done on a sample of blood. Receptor source: a woman aged 50 to 60 with Graves' hyperthyroidism.

This clonotype turned up a few times. This chain joins TRBV7-9 and TRBJ1-1; D perhaps matches TRBD1 (6 bases). V was shortened by 2 bases and J by 0 bases, with 10 bases between the two germline ends. The germline V gene encodes CDR1 SEHNR and CDR2 FQNEAQ (reference sequence). The CDR3 loop spans 15 amino acids. CDR3 sequence (DNA): TGTGCCAGCAGCTTACAGGGGATTTTGAACACTGAAGCTTTCTTT. This sequence encodes CASSLQGILNTEAFF.

This clonotype occurred many times. This rearrangement joins TRBV28 to TRBJ2-7, with D perhaps matching TRBD2 (5 bases). The V gene lost 3 bases and the J gene lost 5 bases, with 17 bases spanning the gap. Germline V gene sequence: CDR1 MDHEN, CDR2 SYDVKM. The CDR3 contains 15 residues. The CDR3 spells CASSFPLGENDEQYF. Here the CDR3 DNA reads TGTGCCAGCAGTTTCCCCCTCGGGGAGAACGACGAGCAGTACTTC. Combining the CDR3 with reference TRBV28 and TRBJ2-7 gives the whole variable domain DVKVTQSSRYLVKRTGEKVFLECVQDMDHENMFWYRQDPGLGLRLIYFSYDVKMKEKGDIPEGYSVSREKKERFSLILESASTNQTSMYLCASSFPLGENDEQYFGPGTRLTVT.

For this clonotype: One base away lies a much larger clone, so this may be a sequencing read error. The rearrangement joins TRBV7-9 to TRBJ2-1; D uncertain. Trimming took off 6 bases at V and 7 bases at J, with 13 bases between the two ends. This CDR3 spans 13 amino acids. CDR1 SEHNR and CDR2 FQNEAQ come from the germline V gene (reference sequence). DNA for the CDR3: TGTGCCAGCAGGTCGGGTGACGGGAATGAGCAGTTCTTC. Translation gives CASRSGDGNEQFF.

This clonotype has at least ten counts. The chain employs TRBV6-1 and TRBJ2-3; a possible D gene is TRBD1 (7 bases). Trimming took off 10 bases at V and 0 bases at J, with 20 bases between the two ends. Germline-derived CDR1 and CDR2 are MNHNS and SASEGT. CDR3 length equals 16 residues. The CDR3, as DNA: TGTGCCACCGGGGGCCGCACAGGGGTTAGCACAGATACGCAGTATTTT. Its translation is CATGGRTGVSTDTQYF.

This clonotype occurred a few times. J is TRBJ1-5 and V is TRBV12-3 or TRBV12-4; TRBD1 aligns across 7 bases. Trimming at V came to 2 bases and at J to 5 bases, leaving 3 bases not matched to a gene. The CDR3 is 14 amino acids. CDR3 coding DNA: TGTGCCAGCAGTTTAACAGGGGCTGATCAGCCCCAGCATTTT. Amino acid sequence: CASSLTGADQPQHF.

This rearrangement joins TRBV20-1 to TRBJ1-3; D is perhaps TRBD1 (5 bases). This CDR3 has 17 residues. V lost 6 bases and J lost 3, with 24 bases in between. Germline assignment: CDR1 DFQATT and CDR2 SNEGSKA (reference sequence). The CDR3 sequence: CSAPPRELSLGGNTIYF. As DNA, the CDR3 is TGCAGTGCCCCCCCCAGGGAGCTTTCTCTGGGTGGAAACACCATATATTTT.

This clonotype has ten or more counts. The rearrangement joins TRBV11-2 to TRBJ2-7; the D gene is possibly TRBD1 (6 bases). CDR3 length: 16 amino acids. Trimming shortened V by 0 bases and J by 2 bases, and 14 bases separated the two germline ends. From germline, CDR1 is SGHAT and CDR2 FQNNGV. CDR3 residues: CASSLDLRTATYEQYF. The CDR3 nucleotides are TGTGCCAGCAGCTTAGACCTGCGGACAGCAACCTACGAGCAGTACTTC.

This clonotype came up many times. The rearrangement joins TRBV9 to TRBJ2-1; a weak D match, TRBD1 (6 bases). Germline V gene data show CDR1 as SGDLS and CDR2 as YYNGEE. The CDR3 totals 15 residues. V was shortened by 2 bases and J by 8 bases, with 17 bases between the two germline ends. For the CDR3, the DNA is TGTGCCAGCAGCGTTTGGGCCGACAGGTCGGATGAGCAGTTCTTC. Residues: CASSVWADRSDEQFF.

This clonotype was detected ten times or more. The V and J genes are TRBV11-2 and TRBJ2-5; no clear D gene. V lost 4 bases and J lost 4, with 10 bases in between. The CDR3 contains 13 residues. In germline, CDR1 is SGHAT, CDR2 FQNNGV. The CDR3 coding sequence is TGTGCCAGCAGCTCCCGGATCGGAGAGACCCAGTACTTC. Translating gives CASSSRIGETQYF.

This clonotype was seen more than once but under ten times. One end of the junction does not line up with germline, which may come from a read error. The rearrangement uses TRBV5-6 and TRBJ1-4; 8 nucleotides match TRBD1. This CDR3 spans 16 amino acids. Germline V gene sequence: CDR1 SGHDT, CDR2 YYEEEE. DNA for the CDR3: TGTGCCGGCAGCTGGACAGGGCTATCAACTAATGAAAAACTGTTTTTT. It yields the protein CAGSWTGLSTNEKLFF.

The chain is built from TRBV12-5 and TRBJ2-3; TRBD1 matches at 10 bases. This CDR3 is 14 amino acids long. Germline V CDR1 and CDR2: LGHNT, FRNRAP. J was trimmed by 4 bases and V by 3 bases; bases with no gene match: 1. CDR3 nucleotides: TGTGCTAGTGGTTTTGGGACAGGGGCAGATACGCAGTATTTT. Translated, it gives CASGFGTGADTQYF. The complete variable domain, with remaining parts taken from reference TRBV12-5 and TRBJ2-3, reads DARVTQTPRHKVTEMGQEVTMRCQPILGHNTVFWYRQTMMQGLELLAYFRNRAPLDDSGMPKDRFSAEMPDATLATLKIQPSEPRDSAVYFCASGFGTGADTQYFGPGTRLTVL.

This clonotype came up many times. J is TRBJ2-5 and V is TRBV10-3, with D perhaps TRBD1 or TRBD2 (5 bases each). Germline loops: CDR1 ENHRY, CDR2 SYGVKD. CDR3 size: 14 residues. Between the trimmed V and J ends, which lost 4 bases and 5 bases, there was a span of 14 bases. The CDR3 DNA reads as TGTGCCATCAGTGGCGACGCAGGGACGGAGACCCAGTACTTC. Its translation is CAISGDAGTETQYF.